This TCR beta chain appears in the sequencing data of a study of blood T cell repertoires in COVID-19. Study overall: Acute-phase and convalescent COVID-19 samples originated in the United States, Italy and Spain. Sources were T cells, B-cell-depleted T cells, or PBMCs; the material itself was cDNA or gDNA.

Germline CDR1 is SGDLS and CDR2 is YYNGEE. V was clipped by 4 bases and J by 6 bases; unmatched bases: 7. This CDR3 comprises 15 residues. This clone was seen only a few times. Using immunoSEQ multiplex PCR, the repertoire was profiled, and TCRdb retains in-frame clones only, with some absent. This sample yields 100,000 to 120,000 clones, of which approximately 85% are seen a single time; around 3.3% belongs to the top ten. This receptor was identified in a man in his forties with acute or convalescent COVID-19. The chain employs TRBV9 and TRBJ1-6, with 7 bases matching TRBD1. Sequenced sample: peripheral blood. The CDR3 nucleotides are TGTGCCAGCAGCCCGCAGACAGGGCCTAATTCACCCCTCCACTTT. The encoded protein is CASSPQTGPNSPLHF.